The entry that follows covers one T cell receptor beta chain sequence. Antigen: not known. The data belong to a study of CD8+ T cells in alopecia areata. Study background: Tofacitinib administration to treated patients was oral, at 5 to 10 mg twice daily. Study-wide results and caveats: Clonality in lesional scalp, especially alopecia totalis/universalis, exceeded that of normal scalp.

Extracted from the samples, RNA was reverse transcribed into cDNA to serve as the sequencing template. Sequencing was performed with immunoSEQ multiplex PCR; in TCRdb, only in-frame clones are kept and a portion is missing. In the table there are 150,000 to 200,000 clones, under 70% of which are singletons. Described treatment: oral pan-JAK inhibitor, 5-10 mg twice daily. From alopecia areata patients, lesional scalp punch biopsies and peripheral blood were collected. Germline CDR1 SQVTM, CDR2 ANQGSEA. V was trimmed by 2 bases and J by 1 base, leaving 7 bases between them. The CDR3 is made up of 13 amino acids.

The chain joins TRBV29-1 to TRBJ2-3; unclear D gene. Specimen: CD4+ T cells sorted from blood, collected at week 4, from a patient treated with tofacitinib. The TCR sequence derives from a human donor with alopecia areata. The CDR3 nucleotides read TGCAGCGTTGAACGCGAAGGCACAGATACGCAGTATTTT. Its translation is CSVEREGTDTQYF.